The T cell receptor (beta chain) under discussion was sequenced for a study of T cell repertoires in cytomegalovirus infection. Study-wide background: Carrying CMV and the relevant HLA type showed in public TCR beta signatures.

V was pared by 7 bases and J by 5 bases, with 13 bases of the junction left unmatched. The CDR3 runs to 17 residues. Germline CDR1 is ENHRY and CDR2 is SYGVKD. Comments on this clonotype: The antigen is undetermined.

TCRdb itself ran the reads through MiXCR, one entry per CDR3 protein. This sample has approximately 500,000 distinct CDR3 sequences, with around a third found just once. The specimen comprised cultured PBMCs, sampled from culture after CMV antigen stimulation. The clonotype was recovered from a human donor in good health (CMV status not recorded). Some clones in this sample may be carry-over from other donors' samples. V and J are TRBV10-3 and TRBJ2-1; 11 bases line up with TRBD2. The CDR3 DNA reads as TGTGCCATCAAAGACCCGGACCTAGCGGGAGGACACAATGAGCAGTTCTTC. It is translated as CAIKDPDLAGGHNEQFF.